This T cell receptor (beta chain) comes out of a study of CXCR3-negative and CXCR3-positive naive CD8 T cells. The CDR3 loop spans 11 amino acids. As regards this clonotype: What it binds is unknown.

General study points: The TRB CDR3s that CXCR3-positive naive cells carried were more hydrophobic than those of CXCR3-negative naive cells.

The authors made the TRB cDNA libraries by 5' RACE using UMI labels. Using the 5' RACE reads, TCRdb records one entry per CDR3 protein without DNA. This sample carries nearly 90,000 distinct CDR3 sequences, with 0.8% to 0.85% going to the ten biggest clones. Sequencing input: naive CXCR3+ CD8+ T cells from blood. Subset indicated: CD45RO-CCR7+CD27+CD95- naive CD8+ T cells expressing CXCR3 (TNR3+). The chain joins TRBV12-3 or TRBV12-4 to TRBJ1-2; TCRdb's D call, TRBD1, is unchecked because there is no DNA. The receptor's source is a human donor in good health. Some clones in this sample may be carry-over from other donors' samples. The CDR3 is CASSPGSEDTF.